This is a list of T cell receptor beta chains from one sample in a study of T cell repertoires in cytomegalovirus infection. Each CDR3 protein is one row after TCRdb ran MiXCR on the reads. This table holds 680,000 or so distinct CDR3 sequences, 35% to 40% found once. The material sequenced was PBMCs. These receptors originate from a human donor in good health (CMV status not recorded). Some clones in this sample may be carry-over from other donors' samples. CDR3s include the opening cysteine and the closing phenylalanine or tryptophan. Fields, in order: CDR3 protein, J gene, D gene, V gene. A D gene is named only where the DNA matches it firmly.

CASSLALRSIEETQYF TRBJ2-5 . TRBV7-9
CASRRLAGGGKELYF TRBJ2-7 TRBD2 TRBV11-1
CASSIRGTGYAQPQHF TRBJ1-5 TRBD1 TRBV12-3/TRBV12-4
CANTRDEGNIQYF TRBJ2-4 . TRBV7-9
CASSLERDRGRKSFF TRBJ1-1 TRBD1 TRBV7-9
CASSHLGSGTGELFF TRBJ2-2 . TRBV5-6
CASSSRDGAYEQYF TRBJ2-7 . TRBV19
CASSQDLGVGNTEAFF TRBJ1-1 . TRBV4-1
CASSPGRGLTYEQYF TRBJ2-7 . TRBV12-3/TRBV12-4
CASRADTSYNSPLHF TRBJ1-6 . TRBV12-3/TRBV12-4
CASSETGQGRSPLHF TRBJ1-6 TRBD1 TRBV6-5
CAIYRRGIYGYTF TRBJ1-2 . TRBV28
CASRKAGTSYEQYF TRBJ2-7 . TRBV2
CASRGGSSNEQFF TRBJ2-1 TRBD2 TRBV12-3/TRBV12-4
CASTGHTDTQYF TRBJ2-3 . TRBV6-1
CASILTGPETFF TRBJ1-1 . TRBV19
CASSTTGNQETQYF TRBJ2-5 . TRBV5-6
CASSPPWQGYDEQFF TRBJ2-1 . TRBV7-2
CASSQKKNSGGLTDTQYF TRBJ2-3 TRBD2 TRBV5-4
CASGNRGINQPQHF TRBJ1-5 TRBD1 TRBV6-6
CASSRDSAYEQYF TRBJ2-7 . TRBV7-2
CASAIQGNEQYF TRBJ2-7 . TRBV19
CASSSLTGGELFF TRBJ2-2 . TRBV12-3/TRBV12-4
CASSYRLAGAASYEQYF TRBJ2-7 TRBD2 TRBV6-5
CASSLDGVEQYF TRBJ2-7 . TRBV7-8
CASSSTTTDTQYF TRBJ2-3 . TRBV19
CASSLNSPRQPQHF TRBJ1-5 . TRBV28
CASSVSGSAKNIQYF TRBJ2-4 TRBD2 TRBV12-3/TRBV12-4
CASSQTSGSRNEQFF TRBJ2-1 TRBD2 TRBV6-2/TRBV6-3
CASSLREGLRGTEAFF TRBJ1-1 . TRBV27
CASSTMTGVEQYF TRBJ2-7 TRBD1 TRBV19
CASSPLPGQGIYEQYF TRBJ2-7 TRBD1 TRBV14
CASSFSAIPYGYTF TRBJ1-2 . TRBV28
CASSNGQARSGSGGIQYF TRBJ2-4 . TRBV12-3/TRBV12-4
CASSSLGNVVMNTEAFF TRBJ1-1 . TRBV7-2
CSPPGEGTGELFF TRBJ2-2 . TRBV29-1
CSASPSLANGKPQHF TRBJ1-5 . TRBV20-1
CASSLMNTGELFF TRBJ2-2 . TRBV5-1
CASSQDGASGSYEQYF TRBJ2-7 TRBD2 TRBV4-3
CSVGGKAGAYEQYF TRBJ2-7 TRBD2 TRBV29-1
CASSQDPAQGQPQHF TRBJ1-5 . TRBV4-1
CASSYAETGSYEQYF TRBJ2-7 . TRBV6-5